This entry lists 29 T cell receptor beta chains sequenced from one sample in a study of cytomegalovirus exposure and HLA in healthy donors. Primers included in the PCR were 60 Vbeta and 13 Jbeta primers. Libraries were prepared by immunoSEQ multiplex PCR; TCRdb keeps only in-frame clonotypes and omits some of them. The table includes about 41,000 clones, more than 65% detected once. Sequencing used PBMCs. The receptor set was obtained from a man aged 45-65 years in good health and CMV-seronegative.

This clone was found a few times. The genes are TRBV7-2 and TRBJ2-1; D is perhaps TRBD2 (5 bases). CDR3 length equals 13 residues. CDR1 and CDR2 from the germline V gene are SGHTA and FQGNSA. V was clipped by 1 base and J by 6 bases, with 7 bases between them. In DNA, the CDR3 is TGTGCCAGCAGCTTAGTGGGGAGCAATGAGCAGTTCTTC. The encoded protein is CASSLVGSNEQFF.

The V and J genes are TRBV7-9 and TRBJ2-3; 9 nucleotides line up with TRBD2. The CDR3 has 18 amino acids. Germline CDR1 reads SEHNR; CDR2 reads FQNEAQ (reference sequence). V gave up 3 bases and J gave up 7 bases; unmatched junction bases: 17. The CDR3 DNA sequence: TGTGCCAGCAGCTTCCCCCGGTATGCTAGCGGGAACCCAAATACGCAGTATTTT. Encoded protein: CASSFPRYASGNPNTQYF.

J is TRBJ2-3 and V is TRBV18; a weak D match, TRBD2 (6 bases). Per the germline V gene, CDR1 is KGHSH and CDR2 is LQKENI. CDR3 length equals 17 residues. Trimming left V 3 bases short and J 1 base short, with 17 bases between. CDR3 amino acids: CASSPPISGGRTDTQYF. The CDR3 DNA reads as TGTGCCAGCTCACCCCCAATTAGCGGAGGGCGCACAGATACGCAGTATTTT.

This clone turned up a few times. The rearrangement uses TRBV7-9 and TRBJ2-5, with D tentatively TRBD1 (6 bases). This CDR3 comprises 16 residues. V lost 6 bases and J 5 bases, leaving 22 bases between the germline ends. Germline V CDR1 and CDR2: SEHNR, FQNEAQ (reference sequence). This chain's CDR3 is CASRHTKQGDGETQYF. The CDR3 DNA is TGTGCCAGCAGGCACACTAAACAGGGTGACGGCGAGACCCAGTACTTC.

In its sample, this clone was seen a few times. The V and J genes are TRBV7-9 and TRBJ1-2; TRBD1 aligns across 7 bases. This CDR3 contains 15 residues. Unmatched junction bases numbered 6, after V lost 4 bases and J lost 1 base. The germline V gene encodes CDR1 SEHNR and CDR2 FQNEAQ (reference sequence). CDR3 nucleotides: TGTGCCAGCAGCTCCAGGGGACAGTTTAACTATGGCTACACCTTC. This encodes CASSSRGQFNYGYTF. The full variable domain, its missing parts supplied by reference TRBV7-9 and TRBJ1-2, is DTGVSQNPRHKITKRGQNVTFRCDPISEHNRLYWYRQTLGQGPEFLTYFQNEAQLEKSRLLSDRFSAERPKGSFSTLEIQRTEQGDSAMYLCASSSRGQFNYGYTFGSGTRLTVV.

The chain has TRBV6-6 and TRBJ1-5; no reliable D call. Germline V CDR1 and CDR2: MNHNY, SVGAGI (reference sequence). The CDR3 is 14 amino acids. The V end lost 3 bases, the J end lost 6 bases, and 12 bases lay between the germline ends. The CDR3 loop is CASSYGERGQPQHF. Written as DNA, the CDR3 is TGTGCCAGCAGTTATGGGGAACGGGGTCAGCCCCAGCATTTT.

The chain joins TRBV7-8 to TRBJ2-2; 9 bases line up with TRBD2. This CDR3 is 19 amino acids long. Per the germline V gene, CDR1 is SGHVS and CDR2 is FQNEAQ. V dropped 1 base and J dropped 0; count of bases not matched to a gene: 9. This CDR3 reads CASSLGLAGILSNTGELFF. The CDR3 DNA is TGTGCCAGCAGCTTAGGGCTAGCGGGGATATTATCGAACACCGGGGAGCTGTTTTTT.

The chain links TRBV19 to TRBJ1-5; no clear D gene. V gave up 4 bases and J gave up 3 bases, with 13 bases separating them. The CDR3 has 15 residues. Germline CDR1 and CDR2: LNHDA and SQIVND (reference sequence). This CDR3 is CASSKGPRANQPQHF. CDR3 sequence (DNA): TGTGCCAGTAGTAAAGGGCCGCGGGCCAATCAGCCCCAGCATTTT.

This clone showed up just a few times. The CDR3 region has the DNA TGTGCCAGCAGCCAAGAAGCGGGAGAGTCAGATACGCAGTATTTT. It codes for CASSQEAGESDTQYF. This chain uses TRBV4-2 with TRBJ2-3; 8 nucleotides align to TRBD2. The V and J ends lost 0 bases and 4 bases, in that order; junction bases with no gene match: 3. Germline V gene sequence: CDR1 LGHNA, CDR2 YNFKEQ. The CDR3 covers 15 residues.

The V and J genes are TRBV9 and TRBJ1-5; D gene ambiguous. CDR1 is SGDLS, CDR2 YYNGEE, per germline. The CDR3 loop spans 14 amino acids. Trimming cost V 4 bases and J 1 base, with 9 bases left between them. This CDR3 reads CASSRAGSNQPQHF. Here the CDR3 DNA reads TGTGCCAGCAGCCGCGCGGGCAGCAATCAGCCCCAGCATTTT.

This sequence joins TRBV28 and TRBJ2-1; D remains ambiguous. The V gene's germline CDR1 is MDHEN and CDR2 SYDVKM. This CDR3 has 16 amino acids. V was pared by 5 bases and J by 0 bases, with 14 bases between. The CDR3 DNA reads TGTGCCAGCAGTCTCCTGGTGAGTGGCTCCTACAATGAGCAGTTCTTC. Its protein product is CASSLLVSGSYNEQFF. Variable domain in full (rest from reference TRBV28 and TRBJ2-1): DVKVTQSSRYLVKRTGEKVFLECVQDMDHENMFWYRQDPGLGLRLIYFSYDVKMKEKGDIPEGYSVSREKKERFSLILESASTNQTSMYLCASSLLVSGSYNEQFFGPGTRLTVL.

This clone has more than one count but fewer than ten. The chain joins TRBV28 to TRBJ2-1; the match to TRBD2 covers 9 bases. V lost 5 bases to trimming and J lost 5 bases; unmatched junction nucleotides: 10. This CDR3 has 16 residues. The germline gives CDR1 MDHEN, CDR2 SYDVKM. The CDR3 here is CASSPPGLASDNEQFF. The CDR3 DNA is TGTGCCAGCAGTCCTCCGGGACTAGCTTCAGACAATGAGCAGTTCTTC.

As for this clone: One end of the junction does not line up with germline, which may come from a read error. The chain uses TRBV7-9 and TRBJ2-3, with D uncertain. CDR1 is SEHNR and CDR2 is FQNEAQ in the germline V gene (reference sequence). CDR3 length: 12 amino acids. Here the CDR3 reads CSSSLTGDTQYF. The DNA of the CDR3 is TGTTCCAGCAGCCTGACTGGGGATACGCAGTATTTT.

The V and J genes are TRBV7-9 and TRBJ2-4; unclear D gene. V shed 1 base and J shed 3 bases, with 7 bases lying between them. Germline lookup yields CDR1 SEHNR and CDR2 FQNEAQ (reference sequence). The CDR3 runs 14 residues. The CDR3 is CASSLGSVKNIQYF. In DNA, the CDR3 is TGTGCCAGCAGCTTAGGTTCAGTCAAAAACATTCAGTACTTC.

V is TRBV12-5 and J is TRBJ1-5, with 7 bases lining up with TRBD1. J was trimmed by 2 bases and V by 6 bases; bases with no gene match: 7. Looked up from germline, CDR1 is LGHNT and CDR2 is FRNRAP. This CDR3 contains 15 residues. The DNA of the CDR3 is TGTGCTAGTGGGCCGGGACAGTGGCGCAATCAGCCCCAGCATTTT. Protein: CASGPGQWRNQPQHF. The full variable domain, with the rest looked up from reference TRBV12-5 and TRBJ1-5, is DARVTQTPRHKVTEMGQEVTMRCQPILGHNTVFWYRQTMMQGLELLAYFRNRAPLDDSGMPKDRFSAEMPDATLATLKIQPSEPRDSAVYFCASGPGQWRNQPQHFGDGTRLSIL.

In DNA, the CDR3 is TGTGCCAGCAGCCGTCGGGCAGGGGGCTATGAGCAGTTCTTC. Its protein is CASSRRAGGYEQFF. The chain joins TRBV7-3 to TRBJ2-1, with 8 nucleotides matching TRBD1. J lost 8 bases, V lost 5 bases, and 8 bases had no gene match. This CDR3 contains 14 residues. From germline, CDR1 is SGHTA and CDR2 FQGTGA.

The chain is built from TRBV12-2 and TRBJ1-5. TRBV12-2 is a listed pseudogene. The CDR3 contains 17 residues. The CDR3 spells CASRPRAGGMGNQPQHF. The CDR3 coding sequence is TGTGCAAGTCGCCCTAGAGCGGGGGGAATGGGCAATCAGCCCCAGCATTTT.

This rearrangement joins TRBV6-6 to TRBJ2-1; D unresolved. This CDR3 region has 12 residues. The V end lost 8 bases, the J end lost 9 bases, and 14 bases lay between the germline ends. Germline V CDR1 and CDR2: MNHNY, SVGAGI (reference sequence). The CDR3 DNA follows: TGTGCCAGCTCCATTGAGTTATCTGAGCAGTTCTTC. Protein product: CASSIELSEQFF.

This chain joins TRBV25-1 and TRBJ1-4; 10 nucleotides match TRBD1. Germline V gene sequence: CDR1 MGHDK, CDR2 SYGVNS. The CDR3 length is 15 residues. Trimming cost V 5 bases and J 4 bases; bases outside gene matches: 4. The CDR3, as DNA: TGTGCCAGCAGTCTCGGGACAGGGGATAATGAAAAACTGTTTTTT. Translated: CASSLGTGDNEKLFF.

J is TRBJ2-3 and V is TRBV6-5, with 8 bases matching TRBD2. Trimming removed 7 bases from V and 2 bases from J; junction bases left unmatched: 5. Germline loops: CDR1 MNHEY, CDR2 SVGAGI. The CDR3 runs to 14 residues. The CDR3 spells CASKRAGDTDTQYF. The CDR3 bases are TGTGCCAGCAAAAGAGCGGGGGACACAGATACGCAGTATTTT.

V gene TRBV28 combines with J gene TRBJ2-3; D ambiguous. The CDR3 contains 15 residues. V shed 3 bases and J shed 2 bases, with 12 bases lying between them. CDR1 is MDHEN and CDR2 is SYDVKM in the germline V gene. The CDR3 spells CASSLQQTLTDTQYF. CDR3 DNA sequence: TGTGCCAGCAGTTTGCAGCAGACACTCACAGATACGCAGTATTTT.

CDR3 sequence (DNA): TGCAGCGTTGGTAGGCGGGGGGGAGGCACAGATACGCAGTATTTT. This gives the protein CSVGRRGGGTDTQYF. The chain recombines TRBV29-1 with TRBJ2-3; the match to TRBD2 covers 9 bases. The CDR3 runs to 15 residues. Trimming removed 4 bases from V and 1 base from J; junction bases left unmatched: 6. Germline V CDR1 and CDR2: SQVTM, ANQGSEA.

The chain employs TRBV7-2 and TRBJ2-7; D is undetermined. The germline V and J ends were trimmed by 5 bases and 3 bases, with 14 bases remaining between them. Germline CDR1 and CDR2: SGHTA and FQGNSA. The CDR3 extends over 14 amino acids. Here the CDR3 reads CASSPPRQYYEQYF. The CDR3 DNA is TGTGCCAGCAGCCCCCCGCGACAATACTACGAGCAGTACTTC.

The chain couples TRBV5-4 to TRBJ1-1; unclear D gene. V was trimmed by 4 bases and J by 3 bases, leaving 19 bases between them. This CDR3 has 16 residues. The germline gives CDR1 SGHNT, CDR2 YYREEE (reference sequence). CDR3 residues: CASSPGGRAVHTEAFF. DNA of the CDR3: TGTGCCAGCAGCCCTGGAGGAAGGGCAGTTCACACTGAAGCTTTCTTT.

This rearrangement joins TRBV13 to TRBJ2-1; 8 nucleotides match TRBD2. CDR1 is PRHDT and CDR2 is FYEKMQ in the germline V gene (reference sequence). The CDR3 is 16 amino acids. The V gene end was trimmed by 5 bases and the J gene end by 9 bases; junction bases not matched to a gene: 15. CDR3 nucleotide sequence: TGTGCCAGCAGCCCGGGGGGGGAGGGCCTCTGGGGTGAGCAGTTCTTC. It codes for CASSPGGEGLWGEQFF.

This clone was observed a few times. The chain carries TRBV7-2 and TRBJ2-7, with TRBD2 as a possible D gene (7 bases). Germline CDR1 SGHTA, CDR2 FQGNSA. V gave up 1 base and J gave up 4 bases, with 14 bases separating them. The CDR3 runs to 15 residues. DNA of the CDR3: TGTGCCAGCAGCTTAGTGGGGGGGGCGGGATACGAGCAGTACTTC. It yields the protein CASSLVGGAGYEQYF.

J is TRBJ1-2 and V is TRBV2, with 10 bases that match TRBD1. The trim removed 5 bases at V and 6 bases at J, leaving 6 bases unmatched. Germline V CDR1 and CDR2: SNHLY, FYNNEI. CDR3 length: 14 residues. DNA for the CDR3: TGTGCCAGCAGTCCTATTGGGACAGGGGATGGCTACACCTTC. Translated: CASSPIGTGDGYTF.

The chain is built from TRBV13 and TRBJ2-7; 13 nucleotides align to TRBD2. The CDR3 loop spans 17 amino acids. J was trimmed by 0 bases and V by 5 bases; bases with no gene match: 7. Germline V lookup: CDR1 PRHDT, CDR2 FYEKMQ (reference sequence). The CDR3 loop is CASSAGTSGELSYEQYF. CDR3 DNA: TGTGCCAGCAGCGCCGGGACTAGCGGGGAACTCTCCTACGAGCAGTACTTC.

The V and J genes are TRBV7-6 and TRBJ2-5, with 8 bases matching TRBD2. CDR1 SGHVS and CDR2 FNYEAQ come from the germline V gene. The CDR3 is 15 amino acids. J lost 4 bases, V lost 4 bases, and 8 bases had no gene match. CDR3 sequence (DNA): TGTGCCAGCAGCTCCCGGGAGGGGTTGCGAGAGACCCAGTACTTC. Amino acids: CASSSREGLRETQYF. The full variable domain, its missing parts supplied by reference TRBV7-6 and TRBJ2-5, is GAGVSQSPRYKVTKRGQDVALRCDPISGHVSLYWYRQALGQGPEFLTYFNYEAQQDKSGLPNDRFSAERPEGSISTLTIQRTEQRDSAMYRCASSSREGLRETQYFGPGTRLLVL.